This TCR beta chain came from a study of T cell changes during pregnancy in multiple sclerosis. In germline, CDR1 is MDHEN, CDR2 SYDVKM. The CDR3 totals 14 residues. The V gene lost 7 bases and the J gene lost 0 bases, with 10 bases spanning the gap. Some clones are missing from TCRdb's copy, which holds only in-frame ones; the method was immunoSEQ multiplex PCR. The profile shows tens of thousands of clones, around 92% of them singletons. The sequencing here drew on peripheral blood, taken in the third trimester of pregnancy. V usage is TRBV28 and J usage is TRBJ1-3; D is unresolved. The source is a female donor in good health, enrolled as a control in a pregnancy study. CDR3 amino acids: CASTRIYSGNTIYF. The CDR3 nucleotides read TGTGCCAGCACGAGGATTTACTCTGGAAACACCATATATTTT.